This T cell receptor (beta chain) is drawn from a study of blood T cell repertoires in COVID-19. Looking at the study overall: COVID-19 samples, acute and convalescent, were from the United States, Italy and Spain. Sample material is recorded as cDNA or gDNA derived from T cells, B-cell-depleted T cells, or PBMCs.

CDR3 size: 17 residues. Germline CDR1 SGHTA, CDR2 FQGNSA. V shed 4 bases, J shed 6 bases, and the junction held 15 bases outside the gene matches. Authors' analysis steps: How many nucleated cells were present was estimated from reference gene primer amplification. Profiling relied on immunoSEQ multiplex PCR, and the TCRdb table lists in-frame clones only, not all of them. The V and J calls and the clone size are those of that table, but D and trimming were determined from the DNA. The top ten hold 2% to 2.5% of the sample, which has 200,000 to 300,000 clones, 65% to 90% seen once. This receptor was identified in a man aged 35 to 55 who had recovered from COVID-19. Source material: peripheral blood. The chain uses TRBV7-2 and TRBJ2-1, with 7 bases identical to TRBD1. The CDR3 DNA reads as TGTGCCAGCAGCTCTGGAATGCTCGAGGGGGCGCGCAATGAGCAGTTCTTC. This codes for CASSSGMLEGARNEQFF.